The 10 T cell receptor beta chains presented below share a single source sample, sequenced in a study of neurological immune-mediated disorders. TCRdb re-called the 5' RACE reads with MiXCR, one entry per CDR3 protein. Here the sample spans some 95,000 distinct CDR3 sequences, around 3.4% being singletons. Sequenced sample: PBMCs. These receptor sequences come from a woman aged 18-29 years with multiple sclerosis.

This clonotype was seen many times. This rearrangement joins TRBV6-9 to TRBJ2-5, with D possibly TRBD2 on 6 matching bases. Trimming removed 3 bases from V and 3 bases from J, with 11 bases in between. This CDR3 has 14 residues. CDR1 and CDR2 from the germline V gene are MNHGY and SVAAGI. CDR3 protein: CASSYGGFEETQYF. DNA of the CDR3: TGTGCCAGCAGTTACGGGGGTTTCGAAGAGACCCAGTACTTC.

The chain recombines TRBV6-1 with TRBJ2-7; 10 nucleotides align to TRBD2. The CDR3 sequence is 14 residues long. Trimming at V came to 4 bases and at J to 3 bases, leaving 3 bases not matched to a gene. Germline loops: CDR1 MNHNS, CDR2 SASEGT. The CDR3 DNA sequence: TGTGCCAGCAGTGTTCTAGCGGGAGTCTACGAGCAGTACTTC. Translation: CASSVLAGVYEQYF.

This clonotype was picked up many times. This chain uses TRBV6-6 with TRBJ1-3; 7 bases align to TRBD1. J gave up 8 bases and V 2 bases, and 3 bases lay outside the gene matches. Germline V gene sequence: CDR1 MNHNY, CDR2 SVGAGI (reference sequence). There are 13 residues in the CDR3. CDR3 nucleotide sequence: TGTGCCAGCAGTTACGGGCAGGGGGACACCATATATTTT. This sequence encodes CASSYGQGDTIYF.

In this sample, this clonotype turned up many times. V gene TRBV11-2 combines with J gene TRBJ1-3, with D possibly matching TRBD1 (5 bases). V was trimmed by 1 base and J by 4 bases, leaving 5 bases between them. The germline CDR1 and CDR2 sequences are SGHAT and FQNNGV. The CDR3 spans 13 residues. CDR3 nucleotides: TGTGCCAGCAGCTTAGGGACAGGAAACACCATATATTTT. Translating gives CASSLGTGNTIYF.

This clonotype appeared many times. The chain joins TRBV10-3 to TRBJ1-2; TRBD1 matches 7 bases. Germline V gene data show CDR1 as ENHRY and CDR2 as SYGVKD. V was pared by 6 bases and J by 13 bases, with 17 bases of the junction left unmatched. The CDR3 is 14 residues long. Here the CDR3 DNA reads TGTGCCATCAGGGCTGATTTGGGGTGGGACAGCCCCACCTTC. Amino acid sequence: CAIRADLGWDSPTF.

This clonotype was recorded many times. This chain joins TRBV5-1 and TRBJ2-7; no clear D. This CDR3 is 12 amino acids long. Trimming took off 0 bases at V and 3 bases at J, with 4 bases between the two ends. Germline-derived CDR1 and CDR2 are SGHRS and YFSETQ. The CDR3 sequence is CASSLEGYEQYF. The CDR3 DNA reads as TGCGCCAGCAGCTTGGAGGGCTACGAGCAGTACTTC.

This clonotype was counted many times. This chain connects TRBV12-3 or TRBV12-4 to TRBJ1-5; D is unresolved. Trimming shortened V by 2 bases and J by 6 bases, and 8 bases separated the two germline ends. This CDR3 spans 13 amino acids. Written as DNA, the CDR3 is TGTGCCAGCAGTTTAAATCCGTCTCAGCCCCAGCATTTT. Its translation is CASSLNPSQPQHF.

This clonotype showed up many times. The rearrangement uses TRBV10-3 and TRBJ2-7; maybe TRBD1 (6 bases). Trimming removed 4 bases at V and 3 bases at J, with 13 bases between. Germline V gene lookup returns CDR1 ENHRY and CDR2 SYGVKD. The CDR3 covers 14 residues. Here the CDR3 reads CAISAPGVRYEQYF. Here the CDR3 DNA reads TGTGCCATCAGTGCGCCAGGGGTGCGCTACGAGCAGTACTTC.

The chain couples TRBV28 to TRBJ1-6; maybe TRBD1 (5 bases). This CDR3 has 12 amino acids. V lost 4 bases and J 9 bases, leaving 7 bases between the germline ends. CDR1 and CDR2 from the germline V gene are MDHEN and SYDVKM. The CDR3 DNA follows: TGTGCCAGCAGTTCAAGGGGTTCACCCCTCCACTTT. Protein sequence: CASSSRGSPLHF.

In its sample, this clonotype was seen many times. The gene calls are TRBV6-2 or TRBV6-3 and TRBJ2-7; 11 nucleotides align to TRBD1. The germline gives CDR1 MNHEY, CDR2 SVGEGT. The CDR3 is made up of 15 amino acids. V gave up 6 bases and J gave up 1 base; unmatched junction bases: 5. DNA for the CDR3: TGTGCCAGCAGGGACGGACAGGGGGCTTCCTACGAGCAGTACTTC. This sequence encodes CASRDGQGASYEQYF.